This paragraph covers one T cell receptor beta chain sequence. Repertoires were generated with immunoSEQ multiplex PCR, while TCRdb's copy carries only in-frame clones and drops some. Seen here are around 60,000 clones, about four fifths observed once, and the top ten hold about 33%. These data are taken from a study of blood T cell repertoires in COVID-19. Study context: Some COVID-19 samples were acute and others convalescent; all came from the United States, Italy and Spain. Nucleic acid was either cDNA or gDNA, and it came from T cells, B-cell-depleted T cells, or PBMCs.

This receptor was obtained from a human donor in a cohort sampled during active COVID-19. Material: peripheral blood.

The DNA of the CDR3 is TGCGCCAGCAGCCAAGATACGGCGGAGTATCAGCCCCAGCATTTT. Protein product: CASSQDTAEYQPQHF. This chain joins TRBV4-1 and TRBJ1-5; D ambiguous. CDR1 is MGHRA and CDR2 is YSYEKL in the germline V gene. V was shortened by 0 bases and J by 5 bases, with 11 bases between the two germline ends. The CDR3 covers 15 residues.